Sequencing of this TCR beta chain was carried out in a study of Ad26.COV2.S vaccination and SARS-CoV-2 variants. Study summary: COV1001, an Ad26.COV2.S trial, supplied this vaccine-arm donor.

The treatment here: about 20 received Ad26.COV2.S at low or high dose, single or two shots; about 5 received placebo; per-sample allocation not given. Material that was analyzed had been drawn on day 63 after the first vaccine or placebo injection. An adult aged 18-55 years in Boston served as the donor. TCRdb's table, derived via immunoSEQ multiplex PCR, lists solely in-frame clones and lacks some. The profile covers fewer than 800,000 clones, with more than 70% appearing a single time and about 1.5% taken by the ten largest. Study-wide results and caveats: Vaccine and placebo recipients had comparable breadth of non-spike TCRs.

In this sample, this clone turned up a few times. As yet, its antigen is unknown. The clonotype was recovered from a person between 18 and 60 years old who received the Ad26.COV2.S COVID-19 vaccine or a placebo. Material: peripheral blood, obtained in a trial of Ad26.COV2.S vaccine versus placebo.

CDR3 sequence: CASSISGLNSPLHF. The CDR3 region has the DNA TGTGCCAGTAGTATCTCGGGACTTAATTCACCCCTCCACTTT. The chain carries TRBV19 and TRBJ1-6; tentative D call: TRBD1 (5 bases). Germline CDR1 and CDR2: LNHDA and SQIVND (reference sequence). The CDR3 is 14 amino acids. Trimming took off 3 bases at V and 6 bases at J, with 9 bases between the two ends.